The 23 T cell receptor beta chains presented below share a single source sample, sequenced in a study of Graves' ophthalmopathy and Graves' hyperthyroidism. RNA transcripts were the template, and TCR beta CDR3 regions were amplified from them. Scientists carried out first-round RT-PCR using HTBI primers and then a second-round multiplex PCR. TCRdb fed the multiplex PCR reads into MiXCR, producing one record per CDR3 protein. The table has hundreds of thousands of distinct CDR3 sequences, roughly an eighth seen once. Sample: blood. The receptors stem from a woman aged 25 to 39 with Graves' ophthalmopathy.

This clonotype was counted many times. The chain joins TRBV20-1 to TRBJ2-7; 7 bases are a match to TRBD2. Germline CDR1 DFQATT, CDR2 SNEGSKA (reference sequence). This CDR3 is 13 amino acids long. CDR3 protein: CRTSGVSSYEQYF. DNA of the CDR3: TGCAGAACGAGCGGGGTGAGCTCCTACGAGCAGTACTTC.

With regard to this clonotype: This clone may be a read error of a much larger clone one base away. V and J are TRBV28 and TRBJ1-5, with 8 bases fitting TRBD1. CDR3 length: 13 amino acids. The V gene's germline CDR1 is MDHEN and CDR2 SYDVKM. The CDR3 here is CASRGQDNQPQQF. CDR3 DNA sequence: TGTGCCAGCAGGGGACAGGACAATCAGCCCCAGCAGTTT.

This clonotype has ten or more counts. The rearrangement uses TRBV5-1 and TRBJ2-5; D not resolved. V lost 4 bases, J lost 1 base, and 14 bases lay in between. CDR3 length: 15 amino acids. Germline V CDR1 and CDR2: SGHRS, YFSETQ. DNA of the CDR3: TGCGCCAGCAGCCCCAGTGGGGTTCCCCAAGAGACCCAGTACTTC. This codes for CASSPSGVPQETQYF.

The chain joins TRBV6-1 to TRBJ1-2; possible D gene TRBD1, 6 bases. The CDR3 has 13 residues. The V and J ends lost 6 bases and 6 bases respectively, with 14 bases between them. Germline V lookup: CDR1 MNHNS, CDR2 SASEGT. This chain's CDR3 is CASRNRVIDGYTF. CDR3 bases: TGTGCCAGCAGGAACAGGGTTATCGATGGCTACACCTTC.

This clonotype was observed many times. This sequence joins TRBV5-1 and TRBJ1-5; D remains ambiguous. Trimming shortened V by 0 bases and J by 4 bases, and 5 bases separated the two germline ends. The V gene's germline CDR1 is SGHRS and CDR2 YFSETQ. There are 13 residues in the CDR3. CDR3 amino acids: CASSLGANQPQHF. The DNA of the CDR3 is TGCGCCAGCAGCTTGGGGGCGAATCAGCCCCAGCATTTT.

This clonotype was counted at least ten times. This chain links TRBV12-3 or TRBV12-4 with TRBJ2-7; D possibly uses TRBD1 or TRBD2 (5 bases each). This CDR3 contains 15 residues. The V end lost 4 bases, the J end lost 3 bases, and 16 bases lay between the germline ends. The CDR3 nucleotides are TGTGCCAGCAGTTCCGTTGGGGGAGTCGTCTACGAGCAGTACTTC. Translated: CASSSVGGVVYEQYF.

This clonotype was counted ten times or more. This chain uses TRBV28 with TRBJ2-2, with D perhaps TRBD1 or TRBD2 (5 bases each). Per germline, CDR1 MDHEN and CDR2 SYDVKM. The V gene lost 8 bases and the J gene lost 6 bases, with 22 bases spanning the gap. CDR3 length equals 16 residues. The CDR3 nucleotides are TGTGCCAGCCGTCCGTCTGTGGGGACCCATGCCGGGGAGCTGTTTTTT. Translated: CASRPSVGTHAGELFF.

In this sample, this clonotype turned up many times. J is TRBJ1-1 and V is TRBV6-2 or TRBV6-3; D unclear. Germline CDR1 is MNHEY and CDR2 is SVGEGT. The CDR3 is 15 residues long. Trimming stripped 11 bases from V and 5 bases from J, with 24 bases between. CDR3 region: CASSSVAKTETEAFF. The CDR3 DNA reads TGTGCCTCCTCCTCCGTCGCAAAGACTGAGACTGAAGCTTTCTTT.

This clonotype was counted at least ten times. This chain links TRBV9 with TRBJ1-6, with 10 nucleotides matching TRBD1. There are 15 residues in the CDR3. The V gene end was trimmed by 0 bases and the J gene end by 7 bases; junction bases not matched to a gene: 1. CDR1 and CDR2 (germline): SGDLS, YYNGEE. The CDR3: CASSVGGQGNSPLHF. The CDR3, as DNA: TGTGCCAGCAGCGTAGGGGGACAGGGGAATTCACCCCTCCACTTT.

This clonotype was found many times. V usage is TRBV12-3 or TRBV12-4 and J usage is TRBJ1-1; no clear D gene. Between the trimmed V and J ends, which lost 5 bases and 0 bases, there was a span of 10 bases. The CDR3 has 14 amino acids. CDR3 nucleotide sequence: TGTGCCAGCAGTCCCGGGCCCATGAACACTGAAGCTTTCTTT. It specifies CASSPGPMNTEAFF.

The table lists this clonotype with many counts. CDR3 DNA: TGCAGTGCCGTAGAGGGGGCCCGTTCCTACGAGCAGTACTTC. It encodes CSAVEGARSYEQYF. This rearrangement joins TRBV20-1 to TRBJ2-7; 7 bases align to TRBD1. Germline CDR1 is DFQATT and CDR2 is SNEGSKA (reference sequence). J was trimmed by 1 base and V by 6 bases; bases with no gene match: 9. The CDR3 consists of 14 residues.

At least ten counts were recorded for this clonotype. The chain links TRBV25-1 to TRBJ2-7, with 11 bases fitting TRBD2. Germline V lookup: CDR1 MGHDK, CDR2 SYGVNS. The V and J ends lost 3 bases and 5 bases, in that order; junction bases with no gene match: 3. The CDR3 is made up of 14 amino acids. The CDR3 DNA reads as TGTGCCAGCAGTGATAGCGGGAGGGATAACGAGCAGTACTTC. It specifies CASSDSGRDNEQYF.

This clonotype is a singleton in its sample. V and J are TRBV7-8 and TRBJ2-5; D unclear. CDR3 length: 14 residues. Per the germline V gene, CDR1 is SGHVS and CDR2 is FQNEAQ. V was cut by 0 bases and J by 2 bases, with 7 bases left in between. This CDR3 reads CASSLARFQETQYF. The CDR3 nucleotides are TGTGCCAGCAGCTTAGCCCGGTTTCAAGAGACCCAGTACTTC.

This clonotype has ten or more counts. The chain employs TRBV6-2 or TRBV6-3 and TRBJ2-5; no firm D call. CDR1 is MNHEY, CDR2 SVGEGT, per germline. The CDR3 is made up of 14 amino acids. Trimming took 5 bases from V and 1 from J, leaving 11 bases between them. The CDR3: CASSRDTTQETQYF. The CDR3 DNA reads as TGTGCCAGCAGTAGAGACACGACCCAAGAGACCCAGTACTTC.

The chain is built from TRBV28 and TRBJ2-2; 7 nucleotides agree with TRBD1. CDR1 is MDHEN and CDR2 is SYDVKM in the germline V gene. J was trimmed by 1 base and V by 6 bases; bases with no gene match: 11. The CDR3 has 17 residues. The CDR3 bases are TGTGCCAGCAGCAGACAGGGTATATTCCTGAACACCGGGGAGCTGTTTTTT. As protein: CASSRQGIFLNTGELFF. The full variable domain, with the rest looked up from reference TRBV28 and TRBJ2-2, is DVKVTQSSRYLVKRTGEKVFLECVQDMDHENMFWYRQDPGLGLRLIYFSYDVKMKEKGDIPEGYSVSREKKERFSLILESASTNQTSMYLCASSRQGIFLNTGELFFGEGSRLTVL.

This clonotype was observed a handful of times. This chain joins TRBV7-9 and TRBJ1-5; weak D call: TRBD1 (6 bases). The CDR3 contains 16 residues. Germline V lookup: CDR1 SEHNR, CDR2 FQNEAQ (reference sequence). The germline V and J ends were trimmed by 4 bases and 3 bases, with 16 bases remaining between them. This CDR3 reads CASSSPSTGNNQPQHF. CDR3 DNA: TGTGCCAGCAGCTCCCCTTCGACAGGTAACAATCAGCCCCAGCATTTT.

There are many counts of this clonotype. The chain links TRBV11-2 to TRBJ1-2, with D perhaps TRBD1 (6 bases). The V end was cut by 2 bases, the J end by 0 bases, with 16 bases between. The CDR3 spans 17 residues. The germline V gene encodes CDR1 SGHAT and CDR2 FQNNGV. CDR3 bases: TGTGCCAGCAGCTTAAATGGGGGGGCAGCAGCTAACTATGGCTACACCTTC. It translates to CASSLNGGAAANYGYTF.

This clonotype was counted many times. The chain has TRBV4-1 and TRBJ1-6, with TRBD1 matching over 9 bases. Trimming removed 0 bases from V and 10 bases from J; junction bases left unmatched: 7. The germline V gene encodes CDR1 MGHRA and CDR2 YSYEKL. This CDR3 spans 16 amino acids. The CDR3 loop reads CASSQDRTGAESPLHF. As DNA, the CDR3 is TGCGCCAGCAGCCAAGATCGGACAGGGGCTGAATCACCCCTCCACTTT.

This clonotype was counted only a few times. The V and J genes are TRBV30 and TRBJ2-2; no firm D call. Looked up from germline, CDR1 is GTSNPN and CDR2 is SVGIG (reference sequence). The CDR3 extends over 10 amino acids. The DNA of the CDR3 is TGTGGGGTATACACCGGGGAGCTGTTTTTT. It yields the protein CGVYTGELFF.

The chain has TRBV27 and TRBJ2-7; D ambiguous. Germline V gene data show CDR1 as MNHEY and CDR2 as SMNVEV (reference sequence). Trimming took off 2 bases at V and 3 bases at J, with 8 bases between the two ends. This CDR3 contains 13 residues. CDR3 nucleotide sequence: TGTGCCAGCAGTTTACAGGTTGGCTACGAGCAGTACTTC. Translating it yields CASSLQVGYEQYF.

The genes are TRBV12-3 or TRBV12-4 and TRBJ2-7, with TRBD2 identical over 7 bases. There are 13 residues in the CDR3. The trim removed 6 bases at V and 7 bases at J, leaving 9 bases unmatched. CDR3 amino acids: CASSFGGSAEQYF. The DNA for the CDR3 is TGTGCCAGCAGCTTCGGCGGGAGCGCGGAGCAGTACTTC.

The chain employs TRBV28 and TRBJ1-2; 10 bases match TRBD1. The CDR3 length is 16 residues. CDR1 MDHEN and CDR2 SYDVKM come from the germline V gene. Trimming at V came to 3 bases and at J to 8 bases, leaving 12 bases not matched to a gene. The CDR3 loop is CASSLGGQGVTGGYTF. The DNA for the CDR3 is TGTGCCAGCAGTTTGGGAGGACAGGGGGTGACTGGAGGCTACACCTTC.

The CDR3 DNA reads TGTGCCAGCAGCTTGAAGGGAAATGGTGGCTACACCTTC. Its translation: CASSLKGNGGYTF. The chain uses TRBV7-9 and TRBJ1-2, with D uncertain. Germline CDR1 SEHNR, CDR2 FQNEAQ (reference sequence). The CDR3 length is 13 residues. Trimming shortened V by 3 bases and J by 7 bases, and 12 bases separated the two germline ends.